Listed below are T cell receptor beta chains from one sample, sequenced in a study of T cell responses to AZD1222 COVID-19 vaccine. Profiling relied on immunoSEQ multiplex PCR, and the TCRdb table lists in-frame clones only, not all of them. The top ten hold about 1.4% of the sample, which has 100,000 to 150,000 clones, about 89% seen once. The sequenced sample was peripheral blood, obtained on day 0 of AZD1222 vaccination. Source of these receptors: an adult in good health. The CDR3 runs from the conserved cysteine through the conserved F or W. The D gene is left open where the match is weak. Not all rows give a size; the values are once, few, many and, for expanded clones, a class.

TRBJ2-7 | . | TRBV25-1 | once | CASGRAASVEQYF | TGTGCCAGCGGGCGCGCGGCGTCTGTTGAGCAGTACTTC
TRBJ2-7 | TRBD2 | TRBV7-8 | once | CASSLVPGGPYEQYF | TGTGCCAGCAGCTTAGTACCGGGAGGTCCCTACGAGCAGTACTTC
TRBJ1-1 | TRBD1 | TRBV2 | . | CASAQGFDTEAFF | TGTGCCAGCGCACAGGGGTTTGACACTGAAGCTTTCTTT
TRBJ2-1 | . | TRBV2 | . | CASSEPGKQFF | TGTGCCAGCAGTGAACCGGGAAAGCAGTTCTTC
TRBJ2-5 | . | TRBV5-1 | . | CASSLYRDQETQYF | TGCGCCAGCAGCTTGTACAGGGACCAAGAGACCCAGTACTTC
TRBJ2-3 | . | TRBV9 | . | CASSDGAVGTDTQYF | TGTGCCAGCAGCGACGGTGCGGTCGGCACAGATACGCAGTATTTT
TRBJ1-1 | . | TRBV11-3 | . | CASSPGGPLSNTEAFF | TGTGCCAGCAGCCCTGGGGGCCCGTTGTCGAACACTGAAGCTTTCTTT
TRBJ1-2 | . | TRBV30 | . | CAWSVYRLRGGYTF | TGTGCCTGGAGTGTATACCGGCTTCGCGGTGGCTACACCTTC
TRBJ2-5 | . | TRBV19 | once | CASSIGATGTQYF | TGTGCCAGTAGTATCGGGGCGACGGGGACCCAGTACTTC
TRBJ1-1 | . | TRBV11-2 | few | CASSFLRTNTEAFF | TGTGCCAGCAGCTTCCTAAGAACGAACACTGAAGCTTTCTTT
TRBJ2-7 | TRBD2 | TRBV13 | . | CASSLGLAGADEQYF | TGTGCCAGCAGCTTAGGTCTAGCGGGGGCTGACGAGCAGTACTTC
TRBJ1-5 | . | TRBV19 | . | CASSTGPQQGASNQPQHF | TGTGCCAGTAGCACGGGACCCCAACAGGGCGCGAGCAATCAGCCCCAGCATTTT
TRBJ2-1 | TRBD2 | TRBV5-8 | . | CASNPGLVLAGGLNEQFF | TGTGCCAGCAACCCGGGACTTGTGCTAGCGGGAGGGCTCAATGAGCAGTTCTTC
TRBJ1-2 | . | TRBV25-1 | . | CASRQVGGYTF | TGTGCCAGCAGACAGGTCGGTGGCTACACCTTC
TRBJ2-7 | TRBD2 | TRBV5-5 | . | CASSSGLEIEQYF | TGTGCCAGCAGCTCGGGACTAGAGATCGAGCAGTACTTC
TRBJ2-7 | . | TRBV12-5 | once | CASGLVRERHAPPSRYEQYF | TGTGCTAGTGGTTTGGTAAGGGAGAGACACGCACCGCCCAGCCGCTACGAGCAGTACTTC
TRBJ1-6 | . | TRBV7-9 | . | CASSFGARFHF | TGTGCCAGCAGCTTCGGGGCCCGTTTCCACTTT
TRBJ1-1 | . | TRBV5-1 | . | CASSLTANTEAFF | TGCGCCAGCAGCTTGACAGCGAACACTGAAGCTTTCTTT
TRBJ1-6 | . | TRBV2 | few | CASTPGVSPLHF | TGTGCCAGCACCCCGGGGGTTTCACCCCTCCACTTT
TRBJ2-1 | TRBD2 | TRBV9 | . | CASSKPGLAGGREQFF | TGTGCCAGCAGCAAGCCGGGACTAGCGGGAGGTCGTGAGCAGTTCTTC
TRBJ2-7 | . | TRBV28 | . | CASSPLREQYF | TGTGCCAGCAGTCCCCTCCGCGAGCAGTACTTC
TRBJ1-1 | . | TRBV19 | . | CASSRDPSPNTEAFF | TGTGCCAGTAGTCGTGACCCTTCCCCTAACACTGAAGCTTTCTTT
TRBJ1-1 | . | TRBV11-2 | . | CASSPTGFEAFF | TGTGCCAGCAGCCCCACAGGGTTCGAAGCTTTCTTT
TRBJ2-2 | TRBD2 | TRBV28 | once | CASSLPTSGTYTGELFF | TGTGCCAGCAGTCTCCCAACTAGCGGGACCTACACCGGGGAGCTGTTTTTT
TRBJ1-2 | . | TRBV7-3 | . | CASSLGQTDSSGYTF | TGTGCCAGCAGCCTGGGCCAGACGGACAGTTCTGGCTACACCTTC
TRBJ2-5 | TRBD1 | TRBV7-3 | . | CASSSTGAKGETQYF | TGTGCCAGCAGCTCGACAGGGGCCAAGGGGGAGACCCAGTACTTC
TRBJ2-7 | . | TRBV12-3/TRBV12-4 | . | CASSLLGTYEQYF | TGTGCCAGCAGTCTGCTCGGTACCTACGAGCAGTACTTC
TRBJ2-6 | . | TRBV10-2 | . | CASSESGSSGANVLTF | TGCGCCAGCAGTGAGTCGGGTAGCTCTGGGGCCAACGTCCTGACTTTC
TRBJ2-7 | TRBD1 | TRBV6-5 | . | CASSSTGPGIYEQYF | TGTGCCAGCAGTTCGACAGGGCCCGGAATCTACGAGCAGTACTTC
TRBJ1-2 | . | TRBV4-1 | . | CASSQGMQFRVRGRLENYGYTF | TGCGCCAGCAGCCAAGGGATGCAATTCAGGGTTAGGGGCCGTCTAGAAAACTATGGCTACACCTTC
TRBJ2-7 | . | TRBV5-5 | . | CASSLLTGTYEQYF | TGTGCCAGCAGCTTACTTACAGGGACCTACGAGCAGTACTTC
TRBJ2-1 | . | TRBV4-2 | . | CASSQEVFRGNEQFF | TGTGCCAGCAGCCAAGAGGTTTTTCGGGGCAATGAGCAGTTCTTC
TRBJ2-7 | . | TRBV12-3/TRBV12-4 | . | CASSLFLSYEQYF | TGTGCCAGCAGTTTGTTTCTGTCCTACGAGCAGTACTTC
TRBJ1-5 | TRBD1 | TRBV6-5 | . | CASRWGQGINQPQHF | TGTGCCAGCAGATGGGGACAGGGGATAAATCAGCCCCAGCATTTT
TRBJ2-7 | . | TRBV20-1 | few | CSARAYEQYF | TGCAGTGCTAGAGCCTACGAGCAGTACTTC
TRBJ2-2 | . | TRBV11-2 | . | CASSLVGVAGELFF | TGTGCCAGCAGCTTAGTTGGGGTCGCCGGGGAGCTGTTTTTT
TRBJ2-7 | TRBD2 | TRBV13 | . | CASSATSGAYEQYF | TGTGCCAGCAGCGCCACTAGCGGGGCCTACGAGCAGTACTTC
TRBJ1-1 | TRBD1 | TRBV4-3 | . | CASSQGDRVGSGAFF | TGCGCCAGCAGCCAAGGGGACAGGGTCGGGTCCGGAGCTTTCTTT
TRBJ1-2 | . | TRBV7-3 | . | CASSLGPTTSYGYTF | TGTGCCAGCAGCTTAGGCCCCACTACCTCCTATGGCTACACCTTC
TRBJ1-6 | . | TRBV6-5 | . | CASNRRTNNSPLHF | TGTGCCAGCAATCGGAGGACAAATAATTCACCCCTCCACTTT
TRBJ1-2 | TRBD1 | TRBV5-8 | . | CASSLGQGYYGYTF | TGTGCCAGCAGCTTGGGACAGGGCTACTATGGCTACACCTTC
TRBJ2-1 | . | TRBV28 | . | CASRIQGVHEQFF | TGTGCCAGCAGGATACAGGGAGTACATGAGCAGTTCTTC
TRBJ2-7 | . | TRBV10-3 | . | CAISDGSLPRGQYF | TGTGCCATCAGTGATGGGAGCCTCCCTAGGGGGCAGTACTTC
TRBJ1-6 | TRBD1 | TRBV27 | . | CASRGQGHNSPLHF | TGTGCCAGCAGGGGACAGGGGCATAATTCACCCCTCCACTTT
TRBJ1-5 | . | TRBV28 | . | CASSIPGAGNQPQHF | TGTGCCAGCAGTATACCAGGGGCCGGCAATCAGCCCCAGCATTTT
TRBJ2-7 | . | TRBV28 | . | CASSLAGAIGEQYF | TGTGCCAGCAGTTTAGCTGGGGCTATTGGGGAGCAGTACTTC
TRBJ2-1 | . | TRBV3-1/TRBV3-2 | . | CASSQGSKNEQFF | TGTGCCAGCAGCCAAGGGAGTAAGAATGAGCAGTTCTTC
TRBJ2-3 | TRBD2 | TRBV5-1 | . | CASSFRTSGYTDTQYF | TGCGCCAGCAGCTTCAGGACTAGCGGATACACAGATACGCAGTATTTT
TRBJ1-2 | . | TRBV7-9 | . | CASSLGHIDNYGYTF | TGTGCCAGCAGCTTAGGACACATAGATAACTATGGCTACACCTTC
TRBJ2-1 | TRBD2 | TRBV5-1 | . | CASSLGKILAGPYNEQFF | TGCGCCAGCAGCTTGGGGAAAATTCTAGCGGGCCCCTACAATGAGCAGTTCTTC
TRBJ1-2 | . | TRBV29-1 | . | CSVVLAGKNYGYTF | TGCAGCGTTGTATTGGCAGGGAAAAACTATGGCTACACCTTC
TRBJ2-7 | . | TRBV28 | . | CASSLDTGEGYEQYF | TGTGCCAGCAGTTTGGATACAGGTGAGGGGTACGAGCAGTACTTC
TRBJ1-6 | . | TRBV7-6 | . | CASSARGYNSPLHF | TGTGCCAGCAGCGCCCGGGGCTATAATTCACCCCTCCACTTT
TRBJ2-2 | TRBD1 | TRBV5-3 | once | CARSLSGTGITGELFF | TGTGCCAGAAGCCTATCCGGGACAGGGATCACCGGGGAGCTGTTTTTT